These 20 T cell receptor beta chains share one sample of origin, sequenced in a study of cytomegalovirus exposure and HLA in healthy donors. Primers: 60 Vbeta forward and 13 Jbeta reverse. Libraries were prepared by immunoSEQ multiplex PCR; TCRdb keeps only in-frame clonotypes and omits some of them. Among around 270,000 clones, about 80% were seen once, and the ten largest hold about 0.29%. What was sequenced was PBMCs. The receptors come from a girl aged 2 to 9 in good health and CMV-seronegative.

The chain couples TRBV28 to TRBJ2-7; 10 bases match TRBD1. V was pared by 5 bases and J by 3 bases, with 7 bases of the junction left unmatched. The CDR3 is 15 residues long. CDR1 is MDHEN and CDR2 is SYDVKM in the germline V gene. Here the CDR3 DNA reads TGTGCCAGCAGTAAACCGGGACAGGGGCGCTACGAGCAGTACTTC. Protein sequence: CASSKPGQGRYEQYF.

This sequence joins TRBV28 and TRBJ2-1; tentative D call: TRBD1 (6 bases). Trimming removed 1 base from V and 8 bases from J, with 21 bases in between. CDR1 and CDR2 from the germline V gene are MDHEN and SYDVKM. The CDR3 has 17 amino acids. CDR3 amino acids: CASSLSSRLGTFHEQFF. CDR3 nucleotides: TGTGCCAGCAGTTTATCCTCCCGCCTCGGGACATTCCATGAGCAGTTCTTC.

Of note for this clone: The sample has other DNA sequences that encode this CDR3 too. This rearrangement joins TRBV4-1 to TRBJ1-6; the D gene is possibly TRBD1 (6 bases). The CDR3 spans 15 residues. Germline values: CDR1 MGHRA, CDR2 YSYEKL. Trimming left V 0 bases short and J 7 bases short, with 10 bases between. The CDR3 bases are TGCGCCAGCAGCCAAGAGTACAGGGTCAATTCACCCCTCCACTTT. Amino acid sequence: CASSQEYRVNSPLHF.

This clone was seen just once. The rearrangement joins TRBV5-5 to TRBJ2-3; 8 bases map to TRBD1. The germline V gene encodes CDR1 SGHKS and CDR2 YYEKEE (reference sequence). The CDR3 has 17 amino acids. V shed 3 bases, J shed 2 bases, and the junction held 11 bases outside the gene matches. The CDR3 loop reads CASSSVWGRGPTDTQYF. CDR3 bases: TGTGCCAGCAGCTCTGTTTGGGGCAGGGGGCCCACAGATACGCAGTATTTT.

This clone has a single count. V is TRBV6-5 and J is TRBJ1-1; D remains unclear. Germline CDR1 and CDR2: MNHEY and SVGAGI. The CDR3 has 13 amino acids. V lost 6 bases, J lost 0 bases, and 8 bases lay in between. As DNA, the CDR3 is TGTGCCAGCAGACAGAGCATGAACACTGAAGCTTTCTTT. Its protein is CASRQSMNTEAFF.

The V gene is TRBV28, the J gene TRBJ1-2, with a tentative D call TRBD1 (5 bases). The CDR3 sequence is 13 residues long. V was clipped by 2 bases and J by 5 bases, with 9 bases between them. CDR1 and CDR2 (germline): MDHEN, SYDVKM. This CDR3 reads CASSLAQGYGYTF. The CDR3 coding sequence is TGTGCCAGCAGTTTAGCTCAGGGTTATGGCTACACCTTC.

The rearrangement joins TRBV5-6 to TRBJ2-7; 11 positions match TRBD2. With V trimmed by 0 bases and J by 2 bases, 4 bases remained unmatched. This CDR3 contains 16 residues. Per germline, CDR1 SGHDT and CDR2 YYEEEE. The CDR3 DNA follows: TGTGCCAGCAGCTTGGCGGGACTAGCGGTAACCTACGAGCAGTACTTC. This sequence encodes CASSLAGLAVTYEQYF.

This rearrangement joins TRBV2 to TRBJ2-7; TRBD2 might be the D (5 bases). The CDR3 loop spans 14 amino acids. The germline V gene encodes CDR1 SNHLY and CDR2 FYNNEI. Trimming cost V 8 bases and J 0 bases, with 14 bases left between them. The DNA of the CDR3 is TGTGCCAGCTCCCCCCGAGGGAGCTCCTACGAGCAGTACTTC. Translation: CASSPRGSSYEQYF.

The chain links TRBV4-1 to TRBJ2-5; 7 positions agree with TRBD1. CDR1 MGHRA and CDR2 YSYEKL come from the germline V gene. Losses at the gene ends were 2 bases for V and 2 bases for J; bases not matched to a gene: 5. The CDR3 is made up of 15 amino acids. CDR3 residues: CASSQSRGSQETQYF. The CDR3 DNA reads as TGCGCCAGCAGCCAATCCAGGGGGTCTCAAGAGACCCAGTACTTC.

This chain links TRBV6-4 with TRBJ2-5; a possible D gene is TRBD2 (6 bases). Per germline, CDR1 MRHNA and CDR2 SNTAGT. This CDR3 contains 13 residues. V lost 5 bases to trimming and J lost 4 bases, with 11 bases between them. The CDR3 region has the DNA TGTGCCAGCAGTTCGGGAGCGGGAGAGACCCAGTACTTC. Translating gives CASSSGAGETQYF.

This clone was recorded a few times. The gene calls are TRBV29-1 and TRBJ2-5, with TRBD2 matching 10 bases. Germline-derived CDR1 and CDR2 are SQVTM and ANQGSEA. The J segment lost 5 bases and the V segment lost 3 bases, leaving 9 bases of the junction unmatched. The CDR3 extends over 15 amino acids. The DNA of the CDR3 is TGCAGCGTTGACCCACTAGCGGGGAAGGGGGAGACCCAGTACTTC. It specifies CSVDPLAGKGETQYF.

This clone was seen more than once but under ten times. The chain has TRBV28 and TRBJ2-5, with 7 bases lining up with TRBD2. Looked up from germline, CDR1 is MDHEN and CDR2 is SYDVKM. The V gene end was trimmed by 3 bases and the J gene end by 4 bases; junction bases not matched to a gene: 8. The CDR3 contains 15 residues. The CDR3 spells CASSLGGRGRETQYF. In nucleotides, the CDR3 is TGTGCCAGCAGTTTGGGCGGGAGAGGGCGAGAGACCCAGTACTTC.

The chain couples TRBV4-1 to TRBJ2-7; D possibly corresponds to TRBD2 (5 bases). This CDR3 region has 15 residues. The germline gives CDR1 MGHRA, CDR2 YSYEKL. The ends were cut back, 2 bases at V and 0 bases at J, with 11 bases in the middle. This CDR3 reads CASSQTISDSYEQYF. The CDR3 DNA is TGCGCCAGCAGCCAAACCATTAGCGACTCCTACGAGCAGTACTTC.

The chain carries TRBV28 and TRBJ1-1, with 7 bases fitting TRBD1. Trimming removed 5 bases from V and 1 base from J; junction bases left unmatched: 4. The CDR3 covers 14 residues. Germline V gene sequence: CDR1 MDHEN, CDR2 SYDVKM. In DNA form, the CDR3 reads TGTGCCAGCAGTAAGACAGGGACGAACACTGAAGCTTTCTTT. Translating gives CASSKTGTNTEAFF.

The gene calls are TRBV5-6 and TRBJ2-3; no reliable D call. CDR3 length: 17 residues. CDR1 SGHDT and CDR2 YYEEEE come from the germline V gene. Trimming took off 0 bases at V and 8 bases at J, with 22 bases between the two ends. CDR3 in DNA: TGTGCCAGCAGCTTGGTCGGTGATTACGAGGTCCTGGGTACGCAGTATTTT. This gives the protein CASSLVGDYEVLGTQYF.

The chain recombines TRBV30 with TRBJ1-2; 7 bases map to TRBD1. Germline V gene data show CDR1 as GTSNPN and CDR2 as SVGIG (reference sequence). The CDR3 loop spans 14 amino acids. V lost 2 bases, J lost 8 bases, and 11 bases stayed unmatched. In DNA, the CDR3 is TGTGCCTGGAGTACTAGACAGGGCCACTTAGGCTACACCTTC. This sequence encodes CAWSTRQGHLGYTF. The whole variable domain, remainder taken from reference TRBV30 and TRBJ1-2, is SQTIHQWPATLVQPVGSPLSLECTVEGTSNPNLYWYRQAAGRGLQLLFYSVGIGQISSEVPQNLSASRPQDRQFILSSKKLLLSDSGFYLCAWSTRQGHLGYTFGSGTRLTVV.

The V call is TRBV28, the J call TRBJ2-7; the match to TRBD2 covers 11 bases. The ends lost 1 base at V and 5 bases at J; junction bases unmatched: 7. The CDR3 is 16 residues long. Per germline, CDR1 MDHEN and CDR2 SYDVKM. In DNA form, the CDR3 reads TGTGCCAGCAGTTTATTCACTAGCGGGAGATTCCACGAGCAGTACTTC. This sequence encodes CASSLFTSGRFHEQYF.

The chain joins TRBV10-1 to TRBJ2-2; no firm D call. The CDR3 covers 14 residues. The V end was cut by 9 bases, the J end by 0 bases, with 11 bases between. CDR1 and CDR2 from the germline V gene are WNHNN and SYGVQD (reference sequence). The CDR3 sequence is CARRTATNTGELFF. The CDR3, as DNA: TGCGCCAGAAGAACAGCTACGAACACCGGGGAGCTGTTTTTT.

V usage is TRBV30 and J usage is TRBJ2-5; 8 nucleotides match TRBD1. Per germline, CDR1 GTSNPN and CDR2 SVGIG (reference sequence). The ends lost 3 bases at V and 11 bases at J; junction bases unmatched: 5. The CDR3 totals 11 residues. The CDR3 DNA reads TGTGCCTGGAGACAGGGGGATCAGCAGTACTTC. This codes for CAWRQGDQQYF.

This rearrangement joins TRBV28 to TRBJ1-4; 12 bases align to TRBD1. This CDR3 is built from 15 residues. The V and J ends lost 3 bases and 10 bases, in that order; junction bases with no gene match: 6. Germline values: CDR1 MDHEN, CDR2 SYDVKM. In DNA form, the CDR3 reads TGTGCCAGCAGTTTGTCCGGGACAGGGGGCGGAAAACTGTTTTTT. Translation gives CASSLSGTGGGKLFF.